These T cell receptor beta chains were read from a single sample in a study of blood T cells in healthy people across ages. TCRdb used MiXCR to reprocess the 5' RACE reads, holding one entry per CDR3 protein. The table shows approximately 600,000 distinct CDR3 sequences, with around three fifths occurring only once. Sequencing was carried out using blood. All receptors come from a man between 60 and 75 years old in good health. Each CDR3 is given with its conserved first and last residue. The D gene is left open where the match is weak. Expanded clones are given a class, and other clones once, few, many or no size at all.

>TRBJ1-4|TRBV14|few|TRBD1
CASSQTGNNEKLFF
>TRBJ2-5|TRBV28|NA|NA
CASGTRGGQETQYF
>TRBJ2-5|TRBV12-3/TRBV12-4|few|NA
CASSLLVRETQYF
>TRBJ2-7|TRBV2|NA|TRBD2
CASNPGLAGRSSYEQYF
>TRBJ2-7|TRBV28|NA|TRBD1
CASSNRGPPYEQYF
>TRBJ1-4|TRBV9|NA|NA
CASSDNILNEKLFF
>TRBJ2-3|TRBV9|few|TRBD2
CASSRTSGGHTDTQYF
>TRBJ2-5|TRBV12-3/TRBV12-4|NA|TRBD2
CASSFGLEETQYF
>TRBJ2-3|TRBV12-3/TRBV12-4|many|NA
CASSFRGRADMQYF
>TRBJ2-1|TRBV6-2/TRBV6-3|NA|TRBD2
CASSSSGGQFF
>TRBJ2-3|TRBV20-1|NA|TRBD2
CSAGTRVTDTQYF
>NA|TRBV2|NA|TRBD1
CASRVNRQGETQYF
>TRBJ2-5|TRBV6-5|NA|NA
CASSYSNGAGTQYF
>TRBJ2-1|TRBV12-3/TRBV12-4|once|NA
CASSSHGASGEQFF
>TRBJ2-7|TRBV21-1|NA|NA
CASSGTGFAYEQYF
>TRBJ2-5|TRBV15|NA|NA
CATSIIIGVGETQYF
>TRBJ1-2|TRBV7-9|few|NA
CASSRESSTF
>TRBJ2-7|TRBV11-2|NA|NA
CASSSPLLNEQYF
>TRBJ2-1|TRBV5-1|NA|NA
CASKARTRDYNEQFF
>TRBJ2-3|TRBV19|NA|TRBD1
CASSMAGGYTDTQYF
>TRBJ2-5|TRBV7-8|NA|NA
CASSSTTSTEQYF
>TRBJ2-7|TRBV20-1|NA|NA
CSARDAQGGDEQYF
>TRBJ1-5|TRBV2|NA|TRBD1
CASSPRTGPAPQHF
>TRBJ2-1|TRBV2|NA|NA
CASSERANEQFF
>TRBJ2-5|TRBV20-1|few|TRBD2
CSAGGSGEETQYF
>TRBJ1-5|TRBV12-3/TRBV12-4|NA|NA
CASSFGIGQPQHF
>TRBJ2-5|TRBV12-3/TRBV12-4|few|NA
CASSSTREQYF
>TRBJ2-1|TRBV20-1|NA|NA
CSAKRTYNEQFF
>TRBJ2-1|TRBV6-2/TRBV6-3|once|NA
CANSYGPSDEQFF
>TRBJ2-1|TRBV11-2|few|TRBD2
CASSPIGMRGGVDEQFF
>TRBJ1-6|TRBV4-1|many|TRBD1
CASSQESGGVGSPLHF
>TRBJ1-1|TRBV12-3/TRBV12-4|few|TRBD1
CASARQGFVTEAFF
>TRBJ2-3|TRBV6-2/TRBV6-3|NA|NA
CASRYSTGNDLNTQYF
>TRBJ2-7|TRBV12-3/TRBV12-4|NA|NA
CASIPSVGEVYEQYF
>TRBJ2-7|TRBV3-1|NA|NA
CASSPRPRSSYEQYF
>TRBJ1-2|TRBV4-1|NA|NA
CASSQGGLIPWGYTF
>TRBJ2-1|TRBV29-1|NA|TRBD1
CSVAGTGDEQFF
>TRBJ1-2|TRBV10-3|NA|NA
CAISDQGTYGYTF
>TRBJ2-1|TRBV10-3|NA|NA
CAISESPTEPNEQFF
>TRBJ2-3|TRBV24-1|NA|NA
CATSEARSTDTQYF
>TRBJ2-5|TRBV9|NA|NA
CASSVSQQETQYF
>TRBJ2-3|TRBV12-3/TRBV12-4|once|NA
CASSSDPGADTQYF
>TRBJ1-2|TRBV28|NA|TRBD1
CASRGQGLPGDYGYTF
>TRBJ2-5|TRBV4-2|few|NA
CASSQDLRGLQETQYF
>TRBJ2-1|TRBV14|NA|NA
CASSLRWDNEQFF
>TRBJ1-5|TRBV6-5|few|NA
CASSRNSNQPQHF
>TRBJ2-1|TRBV3-1|few|NA
CASSPSLGRQFF
>TRBJ1-1|TRBV6-5|NA|NA
CASRVNANTEAFF
>TRBJ2-7|TRBV5-1|few|NA
CASSSVKDSYEQYF
>TRBJ2-1|TRBV13|NA|NA
CASSSRIALNEQFF
>NA|TRBV20-1|once|NA
CSAMGGRETQYF
>NA|TRBV18|once|TRBD1
CASSPRQGEYNEQYF
>TRBJ2-1|TRBV12-3/TRBV12-4|few|NA
CASSSLRVGNEQFF
>TRBJ2-5|TRBV4-1|few|TRBD2
CASSQDFFRTSGDSIQYF
>TRBJ1-2|TRBV6-5|NA|NA
CASSASMDQGYGYTF
>TRBJ2-7|TRBV27|NA|NA
CASSFKDSYEQYF
>TRBJ1-2|TRBV5-1|few|NA
CASSLVGGVTYGYTF
>TRBJ2-1|TRBV5-1|once|TRBD1
CASSSTGGWENEQFF
>TRBJ2-1|TRBV29-1|NA|NA
CSVDQGYNEQFF